This passage covers 2 T cell receptor beta chains from one sample sequenced in a study of blood T cells in healthy people across ages. The use of a sample-barcoded 5' primer and a J-beta primer mix characterized a second PCR of about 7 to 12 cycles. TCRdb reprocessed the 5' RACE reads via MiXCR and lists one record per CDR3 protein. The sample yields approximately 850,000 distinct CDR3 sequences, 58% seen once. Sequencing input: blood. The receptors derive from a man aged 25-40 years in good health.

The chain couples TRBV15 to TRBJ2-7; a weak D match, TRBD2 (5 bases). The CDR3 sequence is 15 residues long. V was pared by 0 bases and J by 0 bases, with 9 bases between. From germline, CDR1 is LNHNV and CDR2 YYDKDF (reference sequence). The chain's CDR3 is CATSRDLSGSYEQYF. DNA of the CDR3: TGTGCCACCAGCAGAGATCTGAGCGGCTCCTACGAGCAGTACTTC.

This clonotype was seen a single time. V is TRBV4-2 and J is TRBJ1-3; D uncertain. The CDR3 runs 15 residues. The V gene's germline CDR1 is LGHNA and CDR2 YNFKEQ. V was trimmed by 1 base and J by 0 bases, leaving 7 bases between them. CDR3 region: CASSQAGFSGNTIYF. As DNA, the CDR3 is TGTGCCAGCAGCCAAGCAGGATTCTCTGGAAACACCATATATTTT.